The entry below describes one TCR beta chain. This record comes from a study of T cell changes during pregnancy in multiple sclerosis. The method was immunoSEQ multiplex PCR; TCRdb's version includes in-frame clones alone and lacks a portion of them. The sample includes about 62,000 clones, 92% of them seen just once. V was clipped by 2 bases and J by 1 base, with 8 bases between them. Germline V CDR1 and CDR2: KGHSH, LQKENI. The CDR3 is made up of 14 amino acids. Here the sequenced sample was peripheral blood, taken in the second trimester of pregnancy. The chain joins TRBV18 to TRBJ1-1, with D perhaps TRBD1 (5 bases). The receptor comes from a female donor in good health, enrolled as a control in a pregnancy study. The CDR3 DNA sequence: TGTGCCAGCTCACCAGCAGGGAAGAACACTGAAGCTTTCTTT. It specifies CASSPAGKNTEAFF.